Listed here is a single TCR beta chain. In germline, CDR1 is SGHDT, CDR2 YYEEEE. This CDR3 spans 14 amino acids. Trimming stripped 7 bases from V and 0 bases from J, with 11 bases between. Produced via immunoSEQ multiplex PCR; TCRdb's table is partial and in-frame only. The sample lists tens of thousands of clones, 92% occurring once. The sample belongs to a study of T cell changes during pregnancy in multiple sclerosis. The chain carries TRBV5-6 and TRBJ1-3, with D uncertain. The sequence was collected from a female donor with multiple sclerosis, enrolled in a pregnancy study. This material consisted of CD4+ T cells from peripheral blood mononuclear cells, taken in the second trimester of pregnancy. The CDR3 is CASGRLSSGNTIYF. CDR3 coding DNA: TGTGCCAGCGGTCGACTGAGCTCTGGAAACACCATATATTTT.